Listed here are 20 T cell receptor beta chains from one sample, sequenced in a study of cytomegalovirus exposure and HLA in healthy donors. 13 Jbeta primers and 60 Vbeta primers were used for the PCR. The assay was immunoSEQ multiplex PCR, and TCRdb's table has in-frame clones only and misses some. The sample has roughly 130,000 clones, about 84% seen once. The specimen sequenced was PBMCs. The receptors were sampled from a boy younger than 18 in good health and CMV-seronegative.

The chain employs TRBV5-1 and TRBJ2-7; the D gene is possibly TRBD1 (6 bases). Deletions cut 0 bases from V and 2 bases from J, with 12 bases between. The germline V gene encodes CDR1 SGHRS and CDR2 YFSETQ. This CDR3 spans 15 amino acids. In nucleotides, the CDR3 is TGCGCCAGCAGCTTGGGGGGACACCGAGCCTACGAGCAGTACTTC. Protein: CASSLGGHRAYEQYF. The whole variable domain, filled in from reference TRBV5-1 and TRBJ2-7, reads KAGVTQTPRYLIKTRGQQVTLSCSPISGHRSVSWYQQTPGQGLQFLFEYFSETQRNKGNFPGRFSGRQFSNSRSEMNVSTLELGDSALYLCASSLGGHRAYEQYFGPGTRLTVT.

This clone was observed a handful of times. V usage is TRBV6-5 and J usage is TRBJ1-4; weak D call: TRBD1 (6 bases). The CDR3 runs to 12 residues. The V end lost 6 bases, the J end lost 7 bases, and 9 bases lay between the germline ends. Germline assignment: CDR1 MNHEY and CDR2 SVGAGI. The CDR3 here is CASRQGREKLFF. In DNA, the CDR3 is TGTGCCAGCAGACAGGGACGTGAAAAACTGTTTTTT.

The CDR3 region is CASSLNLEGSRLRYGYTF. CDR3 sequence (DNA): TGTGCCAGCAGCTTAAATTTGGAGGGCTCAAGGTTACGCTATGGCTACACCTTC. The chain carries TRBV7-6 and TRBJ1-2; no clear D gene. The CDR3 loop spans 18 amino acids. Germline CDR1 is SGHVS and CDR2 is FNYEAQ. V lost 2 bases to trimming and J lost 4 bases, with 23 bases between them.

CDR3 DNA: TGTGCCAGCACAGGCCAGGGGTCGAGTGAAGCTTTCTTT. It encodes CASTGQGSSEAFF. The chain links TRBV9 to TRBJ1-1; D possibly corresponds to TRBD1 (6 bases). The CDR3 runs to 13 residues. V was pared by 6 bases and J by 7 bases, with 16 bases between. Germline CDR1 reads SGDLS; CDR2 reads YYNGEE.

The chain couples TRBV10-3 to TRBJ2-5, with TRBD2 matching over 7 bases. Germline values: CDR1 ENHRY, CDR2 SYGVKD. CDR3 size: 15 residues. The junction had 13 bases not matched to a gene; V was cut back by 10 bases and J by 2 bases. The CDR3 bases are TGTGCCACAGGCCTGGGGGGGATCGGGCAAGAGACCCAGTACTTC. This gives the protein CATGLGGIGQETQYF.

This sequence joins TRBV29-1 and TRBJ1-2; D remains ambiguous. The CDR3 is 12 residues long. Germline V gene data show CDR1 as SQVTM and CDR2 as ANQGSEA. The V and J ends lost 4 bases and 4 bases respectively, with 10 bases between them. The CDR3 loop reads CSVGSGSYGYTF. The CDR3 nucleotides are TGCAGCGTTGGGTCAGGTTCCTATGGCTACACCTTC.

Details on this clone: Other DNA sequences in this specimen translate into the identical CDR3. The V and J genes are TRBV6-5 and TRBJ2-1; D not resolved. V was pared by 0 bases and J by 6 bases, with 6 bases between. CDR1 is MNHEY, CDR2 SVGAGI, per germline. CDR3 length equals 13 residues. In DNA, the CDR3 is TGTGCCAGCAGTTACTCGAGAGGCAATGAGCAGTTCTTC. Protein product: CASSYSRGNEQFF.

This chain links TRBV19 with TRBJ2-1; 12 positions agree with TRBD1. From germline, CDR1 is LNHDA and CDR2 SQIVND (reference sequence). The CDR3 loop spans 15 amino acids. The V and J ends lost 1 base and 9 bases, in that order; junction bases with no gene match: 4. CDR3 bases: TGTGCCAGTAGTATAGGGGGACAGGGGGCAGGTGAGCAGTTCTTC. Its translation is CASSIGGQGAGEQFF.

This chain connects TRBV10-2 to TRBJ2-2, with TRBD1 matching 7 bases. This CDR3 has 14 amino acids. V shed 5 bases, J shed 4 bases, and the junction held 4 bases outside the gene matches. CDR1 is WSHSY and CDR2 is SAAADI in the germline V gene. For the CDR3, the DNA is TGCGCCAGCAGTTCTAGGGGGCGCACCGGGGAGCTGTTTTTT. Amino acids: CASSSRGRTGELFF.

The chain joins TRBV6-5 to TRBJ2-1; tentative D call: TRBD2 (7 bases). The CDR3 length is 13 residues. The V and J ends lost 2 bases and 9 bases respectively, with 11 bases between them. From germline, CDR1 is MNHEY and CDR2 SVGAGI. CDR3 residues: CASSYGGGLEQFF. For the CDR3, the DNA is TGTGCCAGCAGTTACGGGGGGGGCCTTGAGCAGTTCTTC.

The rearrangement uses TRBV4-1 and TRBJ2-1, with 8 bases identical to TRBD2. Looked up from germline, CDR1 is MGHRA and CDR2 is YSYEKL. The V and J ends lost 4 bases and 0 bases, in that order; junction bases with no gene match: 17. There are 20 residues in the CDR3. This CDR3 is CASSPGGASGRLSSYNEQFF. DNA of the CDR3: TGCGCCAGCAGCCCCGGGGGGGCTAGCGGGCGATTAAGCTCCTACAATGAGCAGTTCTTC.

The chain is built from TRBV7-2 and TRBJ2-5, with TRBD2 matching over 10 bases. From germline, CDR1 is SGHTA and CDR2 FQGNSA. CDR3 length equals 17 residues. Trimming cost V 1 base and J 6 bases; bases outside gene matches: 11. The CDR3 sequence: CASSLEVQRGGGKTQYF. CDR3 bases: TGTGCCAGCAGCTTAGAAGTCCAGCGGGGGGGTGGGAAGACCCAGTACTTC.

The chain combines TRBV2 with TRBJ2-7; 12 bases align to TRBD2. Germline assignment: CDR1 SNHLY and CDR2 FYNNEI. The CDR3 runs to 13 residues. J gave up 2 bases and V 8 bases, and 1 base lay outside the gene matches. The DNA for the CDR3 is TGTGCCAGCGGACTAGCGGGGACCTACGAGCAGTACTTC. Translated: CASGLAGTYEQYF.

The chain links TRBV2 to TRBJ2-1; tentative D call: TRBD2 (7 bases). The V end was cut by 7 bases, the J end by 10 bases, with 17 bases between. This CDR3 region has 13 residues. The germline CDR1 and CDR2 sequences are SNHLY and FYNNEI. The CDR3 is CASKLIRGGEQFF. CDR3 bases: TGTGCCAGCAAGTTGATAAGGGGGGGAGAGCAGTTCTTC.

The rearrangement joins TRBV5-1 to TRBJ2-5, with a possible D match to TRBD1 (6 bases). This CDR3 region has 14 residues. Looked up from germline, CDR1 is SGHRS and CDR2 is YFSETQ. The ends were cut back, 5 bases at V and 5 bases at J, with 16 bases in the middle. The DNA for the CDR3 is TGCGCCAGCAGTGTAGGGGGTGGGTTGGAGACCCAGTACTTC. It yields the protein CASSVGGGLETQYF. Drawing the rest from reference TRBV5-1 and TRBJ2-5, the complete variable domain is KAGVTQTPRYLIKTRGQQVTLSCSPISGHRSVSWYQQTPGQGLQFLFEYFSETQRNKGNFPGRFSGRQFSNSRSEMNVSTLELGDSALYLCASSVGGGLETQYFGPGTRLLVL.

Only a few counts were recorded for this clone. The rearrangement uses TRBV10-3 and TRBJ1-5, with D perhaps TRBD1 (6 bases). The CDR3 totals 13 residues. Trimming pared 7 bases from V and 5 bases from J, leaving 12 bases between. Germline CDR1 is ENHRY and CDR2 is SYGVKD. CDR3 region: CAITQGWDQPQHF. Here the CDR3 DNA reads TGTGCCATCACTCAGGGGTGGGATCAGCCCCAGCATTTT.

This chain connects TRBV19 to TRBJ2-7; D perhaps matches TRBD1 (5 bases). The V gene lost 10 bases and the J gene lost 0 bases, with 16 bases spanning the gap. CDR3 length equals 14 residues. Germline values: CDR1 LNHDA, CDR2 SQIVND (reference sequence). The DNA for the CDR3 is TGTGCCACTCCACAGGATACCCTCTCCTACGAGCAGTACTTC. This encodes CATPQDTLSYEQYF.

The chain is built from TRBV6-1 and TRBJ1-5; maybe TRBD1 (6 bases). Trimming cost V 5 bases and J 9 bases, with 20 bases left between them. The CDR3 has 15 residues. Looked up from germline, CDR1 is MNHNS and CDR2 is SASEGT. CDR3 bases: TGTGCCAGCAGTCAACAGGGCCTACAACCCCGGCCCCAGCATTTT. Translation: CASSQQGLQPRPQHF.

The V and J genes are TRBV5-5 and TRBJ2-2, with 9 bases identical to TRBD2. This CDR3 is 17 amino acids long. The germline V gene encodes CDR1 SGHKS and CDR2 YYEKEE (reference sequence). V lost 2 bases and J lost 6; bases outside the gene matches: 11. The CDR3 is CASSFVALAGGAGELFF. CDR3 nucleotides: TGTGCCAGCAGCTTTGTGGCACTAGCGGGTGGGGCCGGGGAGCTGTTTTTT.

This clone is a singleton in its sample. The chain is built from TRBV5-1 and TRBJ2-3, with 7 bases that match TRBD2. Germline lookup yields CDR1 SGHRS and CDR2 YFSETQ. The V gene end was trimmed by 2 bases and the J gene end by 1 base; junction bases not matched to a gene: 4. This CDR3 is built from 15 residues. The CDR3 DNA reads TGCGCCAGCAGCTTCAGGGACTATCGCACAGATACGCAGTATTTT. It yields the protein CASSFRDYRTDTQYF.